The next 25 T cell receptor beta chains were all read from a single sample in a study of PD-1 blockade in classical Hodgkin lymphoma. Assay used: immunoSEQ multiplex PCR; TCRdb lists only in-frame clones, some missing. The sample consists of some 96,000 clones, roughly 84% of them appearing once. With no exception, relapse followed autologous stem cell transplantation in all patients, and brentuximab vedotin exposure varied. The sequenced sample was peripheral blood mononuclear cells (PBMCs), obtained at baseline. The receptors shown here come from a human donor with classical Hodgkin lymphoma.

This clone was seen a single time. The V gene is TRBV29-1, the J gene TRBJ1-2, with no clear D. Trimming left V 4 bases short and J 0 bases short, with 3 bases between. Germline V gene data show CDR1 as SQVTM and CDR2 as ANQGSEA. CDR3 length: 11 amino acids. CDR3 amino acids: CSVVTNYGYTF. The CDR3 coding sequence is TGCAGCGTTGTGACTAACTATGGCTACACCTTC. Full variable domain (remainder filled in from reference TRBV29-1 and TRBJ1-2): SAVISQKPSRDICQRGTSLTIQCQVDSQVTMMFWYRQQPGQSLTLIATANQGSEATYESGFVIDKFPISRPNLTFSTLTVSNMSPEDSSIYLCSVVTNYGYTFGSGTRLTVV.

The chain employs TRBV5-1 and TRBJ1-2; maybe TRBD1 (5 bases). Germline V gene sequence: CDR1 SGHRS, CDR2 YFSETQ. The CDR3 consists of 14 residues. The V end was cut by 4 bases, the J end by 2 bases, with 12 bases between. The DNA for the CDR3 is TGCGCCAGCAGCCCGGTACGGGGCAACTATGGCTACACCTTC. Residues: CASSPVRGNYGYTF.

This clone was counted many times. This chain joins TRBV4-1 and TRBJ2-3; 8 bases align to TRBD2. The germline V gene encodes CDR1 MGHRA and CDR2 YSYEKL. Losses at the gene ends were 5 bases for V and 2 bases for J; bases not matched to a gene: 6. The CDR3 extends over 15 amino acids. The CDR3 DNA reads as TGCGCCAGCAGCTTGGCAGCGGGAGACACAGATACGCAGTATTTT. Translating it yields CASSLAAGDTDTQYF.

This clone was counted a single time. One junction end disagrees with the germline gene, perhaps due to a read error. The CDR3 loop is CVSSKPLTGELFF. The CDR3 region has the DNA TGTGTCAGTAGTAAACCTCTTACCGGGGAGCTGTTTTTT. The genes are TRBV19 and TRBJ2-2; no definite D call. The CDR3 sequence is 13 residues long. CDR1 and CDR2 (germline): LNHDA, SQIVND (reference sequence).

A remark on this clone: Within the sample, other DNA sequences also encode this same CDR3. The chain is built from TRBV7-9 and TRBJ2-7, with D possibly TRBD1 on 5 matching bases. CDR3 length: 11 residues. V lost 5 bases to trimming and J lost 6 bases, with 8 bases between them. Germline values: CDR1 SEHNR, CDR2 FQNEAQ (reference sequence). CDR3 DNA: TGTGCCAGCAGCCCAGGGTTCGAGCAGTACTTC. Protein: CASSPGFEQYF.

The chain couples TRBV5-4 to TRBJ2-3; D may match TRBD1 or TRBD2 (6 bases each). This CDR3 comprises 14 residues. Germline V gene sequence: CDR1 SGHNT, CDR2 YYREEE (reference sequence). The germline V and J ends were trimmed by 1 base and 5 bases, with 11 bases remaining between them. CDR3 in DNA: TGTGCCAGCAGCTTGTGGGGGGCGCAAGATACGCAGTATTTT. Residues: CASSLWGAQDTQYF.

The CDR3 sequence: CAISEERVGANVLTF. The DNA of the CDR3 is TGTGCCATCAGTGAGGAAAGGGTCGGGGCCAACGTCCTGACTTTC. This chain connects TRBV10-3 to TRBJ2-6; D remains ambiguous. CDR1 ENHRY and CDR2 SYGVKD come from the germline V gene. This CDR3 has 15 amino acids. V was cut by 2 bases and J by 4 bases, with 9 bases left in between.

The chain carries TRBV4-1 and TRBJ2-3, with 11 bases lining up with TRBD2. The CDR3 runs 16 residues. V trimming: 8 bases; J trimming: 5 bases; junction bases outside the gene matches: 12. Germline-derived CDR1 and CDR2 are MGHRA and YSYEKL. This chain's CDR3 is CASALIAGGPQDTQYF. For the CDR3, the DNA is TGCGCCAGCGCGCTCATAGCGGGAGGGCCCCAAGATACGCAGTATTTT.

The chain combines TRBV7-2 with TRBJ2-5, with D maybe TRBD1 (6 bases). Germline loops: CDR1 SGHTA, CDR2 FQGNSA. This CDR3 contains 18 residues. The germline V and J ends were trimmed by 0 bases and 4 bases, with 21 bases remaining between them. Here the CDR3 DNA reads TGTGCCAGCAGCTTAGCGAGCTCACAGGGTGGTCTTGGAGAGACCCAGTACTTC. Protein sequence: CASSLASSQGGLGETQYF.

The chain carries TRBV19 and TRBJ2-7; TRBD2 matches at 8 bases. Trimming at V came to 5 bases and at J to 0 bases, leaving 6 bases not matched to a gene. The CDR3 runs 15 residues. Germline V gives CDR1 LNHDA, CDR2 SQIVND (reference sequence). The CDR3, as DNA: TGTGCCAGTAGTGTACTAGCGGTAAGCTCCTACGAGCAGTACTTC. It translates to CASSVLAVSSYEQYF.

This clone rates as medium-sized. The chain joins TRBV6-1 to TRBJ1-2; the D is unclear. Trimming left V 3 bases short and J 7 bases short, with 15 bases between. The germline V gene encodes CDR1 MNHNS and CDR2 SASEGT. The CDR3 runs to 14 residues. The chain's CDR3 is CASSDDLRVGGYTF. The CDR3 DNA sequence: TGTGCCAGCAGTGATGACCTTAGGGTCGGTGGCTACACCTTC.

The chain employs TRBV11-2 and TRBJ2-3, with a tentative D call TRBD1 (6 bases). The CDR3 length is 13 residues. Germline CDR1 SGHAT, CDR2 FQNNGV. Trimming cost V 5 bases and J 5 bases, with 11 bases left between them. The CDR3 sequence is CASSPLQGDTQYF. CDR3 sequence (DNA): TGTGCCAGCAGCCCCCTACAGGGAGATACGCAGTATTTT.

The V call is TRBV5-3, the J call TRBJ2-1; D could derive from TRBD1 or TRBD2 (5 bases each). TRBV5-3 is sorted into the ORF group, with uncertain function. This CDR3 has 16 residues. V was cut by 4 bases and J by 0 bases, with 14 bases left in between. The chain's CDR3 is CARSLWGSNSYNEQFF. CDR3 nucleotides: TGTGCCAGAAGCCTGTGGGGGAGTAACTCCTACAATGAGCAGTTCTTC.

The rearrangement joins TRBV4-2 to TRBJ2-7, with a tentative D call TRBD1 (6 bases). CDR1 and CDR2 (germline): LGHNA, YNFKEQ. The CDR3 runs to 15 residues. The V and J ends lost 4 bases and 1 base respectively, with 14 bases between them. The CDR3 loop is CASSPTAGVSYEQYF. CDR3 DNA sequence: TGTGCCAGCAGCCCCACCGCAGGGGTTTCCTACGAGCAGTACTTC.

This chain joins TRBV7-2 and TRBJ2-2; D call uncertain. Trimming took 0 bases from V and 3 from J, leaving 5 bases between them. Germline CDR1 reads SGHTA; CDR2 reads FQGNSA. CDR3 length equals 14 residues. This CDR3 is CASSLALHTGELFF. For the CDR3, the DNA is TGTGCCAGCAGCTTAGCGCTCCACACCGGGGAGCTGTTTTTT. Full variable domain (outside the CDR3, taken from reference TRBV7-2 and TRBJ2-2): GAGVSQSPSNKVTEKGKDVELRCDPISGHTALYWYRQSLGQGLEFLIYFQGNSAPDKSGLPSDRFSAERTGGSVSTLTIQRTQQEDSAVYLCASSLALHTGELFFGEGSRLTVL.

This chain connects TRBV18 to TRBJ2-3; possibly TRBD1 for D (5 bases). The V end lost 6 bases, the J end lost 2 bases, and 12 bases lay between the germline ends. The V gene's germline CDR1 is KGHSH and CDR2 LQKENI. The CDR3 contains 14 residues. CDR3 DNA: TGTGCCAGCTCCCCAGCAGGGTCCACAGATACGCAGTATTTT. It codes for CASSPAGSTDTQYF.

V gene TRBV6-1 combines with J gene TRBJ1-5, with 7 bases that match TRBD1. V lost 8 bases to trimming and J lost 4 bases; unmatched junction nucleotides: 5. The CDR3 loop spans 13 amino acids. From germline, CDR1 is MNHNS and CDR2 SASEGT. The CDR3 loop reads CASGGRGNQPQHF. The CDR3 nucleotides are TGTGCCAGCGGAGGCAGGGGGAATCAGCCCCAGCATTTT.

This chain uses TRBV27 with TRBJ1-1; D gene uncertain. Germline CDR1 is MNHEY and CDR2 is SMNVEV (reference sequence). V was cut by 2 bases and J by 1 base, with 8 bases left in between. This CDR3 contains 14 residues. Here the CDR3 reads CASSLGLTNTEAFF. In DNA form, the CDR3 reads TGTGCCAGCAGTTTAGGGCTTACGAACACTGAAGCTTTCTTT.

The rearrangement links TRBV4-3 to TRBJ1-2; 7 nucleotides align to TRBD1. The trim removed 3 bases at V and 0 bases at J, leaving 4 bases unmatched. This CDR3 has 15 residues. Germline lookup yields CDR1 LGHNA and CDR2 YSLEER. The CDR3 DNA follows: TGCGCCAGCAGCCAGACAGGGACAGCTAACTATGGCTACACCTTC. Its protein product is CASSQTGTANYGYTF.

The V call is TRBV5-5, the J call TRBJ2-5, with 9 bases matching TRBD1. The CDR3 has 15 residues. The germline gives CDR1 SGHKS, CDR2 YYEKEE (reference sequence). V dropped 1 base and J dropped 4; count of bases not matched to a gene: 5. The CDR3: CASSLTTGGRETQYF. CDR3 in DNA: TGTGCCAGCAGCTTGACGACAGGGGGTAGAGAGACCCAGTACTTC.

DNA of the CDR3: TGCAGCGTTGAAAATCCTGCACACCTGAACACTGAAGCTTTCTTT. It is translated as CSVENPAHLNTEAFF. V and J are TRBV29-1 and TRBJ1-1; D unclear. The germline CDR1 and CDR2 sequences are SQVTM and ANQGSEA. There are 15 residues in the CDR3. The V end lost 2 bases, the J end lost 0 bases, and 13 bases lay between the germline ends.

This clone occurred a few times. The J gene is TRBJ1-2, the V gene TRBV2; TRBD1 aligns across 7 bases. Germline V gene lookup returns CDR1 SNHLY and CDR2 FYNNEI. This CDR3 contains 13 residues. The trim removed 6 bases at V and 4 bases at J, leaving 5 bases unmatched. CDR3 protein: CASRQTGIYGYTF. CDR3 in DNA: TGTGCCAGCAGGCAGACAGGGATCTATGGCTACACCTTC.

The chain has TRBV30 and TRBJ2-3; possible D gene TRBD2, 6 bases. The germline V gene encodes CDR1 GTSNPN and CDR2 SVGIG (reference sequence). There are 14 residues in the CDR3. Trimming removed 0 bases from V and 4 bases from J, with 11 bases in between. CDR3: CAWSVPGSPDTQYF. The CDR3 nucleotides read TGTGCCTGGAGTGTCCCCGGGAGTCCAGATACGCAGTATTTT.

As DNA, the CDR3 is TGTGCCAGCAGTGTAAGGCAGATAGTCTACGAGCAGTACTTC. Protein product: CASSVRQIVYEQYF. The chain links TRBV6-1 to TRBJ2-7, with no clear D. Germline lookup yields CDR1 MNHNS and CDR2 SASEGT. The CDR3 is 14 amino acids. With 4 bases removed from V and 3 bases from J, the gap between germline ends came to 13 bases.

The chain is built from TRBV5-4 and TRBJ2-3; 12 bases line up with TRBD2. This CDR3 region has 16 residues. Germline V gives CDR1 SGHNT, CDR2 YYREEE (reference sequence). Trimming cost V 3 bases and J 6 bases; bases outside gene matches: 8. CDR3 coding DNA: TGTGCCAGCAGCTACCCTAGCGGGAGGGCGGGGGATACGCAGTATTTT. This encodes CASSYPSGRAGDTQYF.